This T cell receptor (beta chain) was profiled in a study of CD8 T cells in Susac syndrome. FACS enriched CD8+ TEMRA cells, while bulk CD8+ and CD4+ were negatively isolated. The authors reverse transcribed about 0.5 to 1 ug RNA with random hexamers. The CDR3 of TCR beta was amplified by immunoSEQ multiplex PCR across 54 Vbeta and 13 Jbeta. Each CDR3 protein is one row after TCRdb ran MiXCR on the immunoSEQ multiplex PCR reads. This repertoire shows about 200,000 distinct CDR3 sequences, 95% found once; its top ten account for about 0.08%. This receptor was identified in a human donor with multiple sclerosis. Material: CD4+ T cells from PBMCs.

The CDR3 reads CASSSPGYRETQYF. In nucleotides, the CDR3 is TGTGCCAGCAGCTCCCCGGGTTATCGGGAGACCCAGTACTTC. The rearrangement joins TRBV3-1 to TRBJ2-5; D uncertain. The CDR3 is 14 amino acids. Between the trimmed V and J ends, which lost 5 bases and 5 bases, there was a span of 15 bases. CDR1 and CDR2 from the germline V gene are LGHDT and YNNKEL (reference sequence).